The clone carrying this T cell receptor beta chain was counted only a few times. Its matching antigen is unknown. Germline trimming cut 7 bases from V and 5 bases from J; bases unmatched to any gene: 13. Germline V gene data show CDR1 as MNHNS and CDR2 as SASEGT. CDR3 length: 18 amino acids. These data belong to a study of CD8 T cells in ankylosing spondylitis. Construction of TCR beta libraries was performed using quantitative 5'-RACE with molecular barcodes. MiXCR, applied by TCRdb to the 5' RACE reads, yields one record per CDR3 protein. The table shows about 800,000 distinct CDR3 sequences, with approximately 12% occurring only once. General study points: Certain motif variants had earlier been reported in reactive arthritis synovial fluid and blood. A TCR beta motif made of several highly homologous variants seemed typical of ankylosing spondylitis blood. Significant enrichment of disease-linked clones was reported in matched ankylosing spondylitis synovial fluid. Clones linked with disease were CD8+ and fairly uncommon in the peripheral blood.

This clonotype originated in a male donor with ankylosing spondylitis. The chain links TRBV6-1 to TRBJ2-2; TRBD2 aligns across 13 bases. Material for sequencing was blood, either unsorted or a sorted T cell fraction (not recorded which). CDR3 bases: TGTGCCAGCACCCAACTAGCGGGAGGGCCTTGGGGAACCGGGGAGCTGTTTTTT. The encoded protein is CASTQLAGGPWGTGELFF.